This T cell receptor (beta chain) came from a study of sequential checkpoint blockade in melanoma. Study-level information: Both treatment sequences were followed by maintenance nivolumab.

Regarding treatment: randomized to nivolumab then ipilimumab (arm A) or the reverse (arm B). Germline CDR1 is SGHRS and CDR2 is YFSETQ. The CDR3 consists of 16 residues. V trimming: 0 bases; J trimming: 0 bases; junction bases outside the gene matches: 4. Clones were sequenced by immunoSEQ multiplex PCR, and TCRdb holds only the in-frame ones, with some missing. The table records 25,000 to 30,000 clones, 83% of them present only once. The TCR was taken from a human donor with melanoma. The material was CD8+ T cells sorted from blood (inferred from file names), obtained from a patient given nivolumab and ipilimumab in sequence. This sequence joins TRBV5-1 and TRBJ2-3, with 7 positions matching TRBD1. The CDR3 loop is CASSLEGGWSTDTQYF. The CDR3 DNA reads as TGCGCCAGCAGCTTGGAAGGGGGCTGGAGCACAGATACGCAGTATTTT.